Ten or more counts support the clone carrying this T cell receptor (beta chain). The antigen remains unidentified. The draw of peripheral blood yielded 8.5 to 10 milliliters from each donor. At least 7 million PBMCs were isolated per sample. This specimen comes from a study of blood T cells in healthy people across ages. Regarding the study as a whole: Researchers deemed the diversity estimates from one million T cells underestimates. Both higher diversity and more naive CD4+ cells marked long-lived donors when set against aged donors.

V was trimmed by 3 bases and J by 0 bases, leaving 9 bases between them. CDR1 is LGHNA, CDR2 YSLEER, per germline. The CDR3 totals 14 residues. The second PCR ran about 6 to 12 cycles with a sample-barcoded 5' primer and J-beta primers. One entry per CDR3 protein results from TCRdb running MiXCR on the 5' RACE reads. The table lists some 790,000 distinct CDR3 sequences, 25% to 35% of them singletons, with 15% to 20% in the top ten. This sequence was found in a woman over 75 in good health. The rearrangement uses TRBV4-3 and TRBJ2-7; D perhaps matches TRBD1 (7 bases). The material sequenced was blood. DNA for the CDR3: TGCGCCAGCAGCCAGCGGGACAGCTCCTACGAGCAGTACTTC. It is translated as CASSQRDSSYEQYF.